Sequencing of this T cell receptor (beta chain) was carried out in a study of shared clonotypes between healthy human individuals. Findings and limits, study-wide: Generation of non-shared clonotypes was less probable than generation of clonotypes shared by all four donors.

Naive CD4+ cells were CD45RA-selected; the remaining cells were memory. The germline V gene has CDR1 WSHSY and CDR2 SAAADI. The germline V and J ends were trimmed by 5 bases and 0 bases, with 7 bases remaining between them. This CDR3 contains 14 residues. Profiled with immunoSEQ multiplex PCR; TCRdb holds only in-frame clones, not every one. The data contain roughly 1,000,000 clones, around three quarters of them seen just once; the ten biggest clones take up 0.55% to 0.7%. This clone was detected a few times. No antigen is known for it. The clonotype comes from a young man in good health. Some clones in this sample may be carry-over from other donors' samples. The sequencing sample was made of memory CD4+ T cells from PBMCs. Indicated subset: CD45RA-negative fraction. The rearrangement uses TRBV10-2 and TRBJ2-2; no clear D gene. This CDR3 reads CASSSNANTGELFF. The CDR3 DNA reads TGCGCCAGCAGTAGCAACGCGAACACCGGGGAGCTGTTTTTT.